The entry that follows covers one T cell receptor (beta chain) sequence. Its antigen is still unknown. Per germline, CDR1 MGHRA and CDR2 YSYEKL. Trimming left V 0 bases short and J 7 bases short, with 12 bases between. The CDR3 extends over 14 amino acids. The method was immunoSEQ multiplex PCR; TCRdb's version includes in-frame clones alone and lacks a portion of them. Here the sample spans fewer than 200,000 clones, approximately 89% being singletons. The 120-subject validation cohort, separate from the approximately 670-subject first cohort, included the donors. These data originate in a study of cytomegalovirus exposure and HLA in healthy donors. Overall study results and limits: TCR sequences were mostly rare, though some public TCRs occurred in many donors. High sensitivity and specificity were reportedly achieved when the classifier diagnosed cytomegalovirus status. Testing in vitro showed a few CMV-associated chains specific for CMV antigens.

V and J are TRBV4-1 and TRBJ1-2; D is undetermined. Material: PBMCs. The receptor's source is a man aged 30 to 39 in good health and CMV-seropositive. The CDR3 reads CASSQEGLIGGYTF. In nucleotides, the CDR3 is TGCGCCAGCAGCCAAGAGGGGTTGATCGGTGGCTACACCTTC.